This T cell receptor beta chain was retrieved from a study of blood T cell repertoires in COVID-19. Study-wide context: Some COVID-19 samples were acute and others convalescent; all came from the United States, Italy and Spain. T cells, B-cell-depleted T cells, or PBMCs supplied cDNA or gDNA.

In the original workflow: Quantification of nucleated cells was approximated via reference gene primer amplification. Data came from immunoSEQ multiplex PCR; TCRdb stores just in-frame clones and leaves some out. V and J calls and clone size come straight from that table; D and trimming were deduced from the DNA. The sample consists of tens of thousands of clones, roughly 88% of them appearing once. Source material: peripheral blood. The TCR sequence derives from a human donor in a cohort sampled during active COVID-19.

CDR3 loop: CASSSGTTRTTDTQYF. The DNA for the CDR3 is TGTGCCAGCAGCTCCGGGACTACACGTACCACAGATACGCAGTATTTT. This chain uses TRBV7-9 with TRBJ2-3; 7 nucleotides line up with TRBD2. CDR3 size: 16 residues. Losses at the gene ends were 4 bases for V and 2 bases for J; bases not matched to a gene: 9. CDR1 and CDR2 from the germline V gene are SEHNR and FQNEAQ (reference sequence). Combining the CDR3 with reference TRBV7-9 and TRBJ2-3 gives the whole variable domain DTGVSQNPRHKITKRGQNVTFRCDPISEHNRLYWYRQTLGQGPEFLTYFQNEAQLEKSRLLSDRFSAERPKGSFSTLEIQRTEQGDSAMYLCASSSGTTRTTDTQYFGPGTRLTVL.